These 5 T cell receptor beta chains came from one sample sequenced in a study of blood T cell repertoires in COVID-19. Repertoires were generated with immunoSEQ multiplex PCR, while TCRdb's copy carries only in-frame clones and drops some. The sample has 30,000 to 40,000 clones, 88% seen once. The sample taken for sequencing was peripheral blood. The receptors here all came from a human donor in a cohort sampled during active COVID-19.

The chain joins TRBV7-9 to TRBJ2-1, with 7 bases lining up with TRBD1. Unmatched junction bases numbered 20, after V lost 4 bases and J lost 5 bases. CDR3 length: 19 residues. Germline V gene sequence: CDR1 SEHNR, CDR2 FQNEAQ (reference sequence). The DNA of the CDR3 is TGTGCCAGCAGCTCACTCCGTGGGACAGCAATCAGTTTTGACAATGAGCAGTTCTTC. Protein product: CASSSLRGTAISFDNEQFF.

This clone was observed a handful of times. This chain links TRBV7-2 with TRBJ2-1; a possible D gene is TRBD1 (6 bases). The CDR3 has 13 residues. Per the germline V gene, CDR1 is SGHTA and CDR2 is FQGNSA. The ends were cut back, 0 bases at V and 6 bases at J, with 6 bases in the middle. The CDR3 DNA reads TGTGCCAGCAGCTTAGCAGGGGGCAATGAGCAGTTCTTC. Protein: CASSLAGGNEQFF.

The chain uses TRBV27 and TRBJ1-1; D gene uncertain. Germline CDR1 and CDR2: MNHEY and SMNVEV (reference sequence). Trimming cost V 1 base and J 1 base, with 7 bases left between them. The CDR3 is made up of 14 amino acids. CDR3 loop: CASSLYRGNTEAFF. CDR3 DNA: TGTGCCAGCAGTTTATATCGGGGGAACACTGAAGCTTTCTTT.

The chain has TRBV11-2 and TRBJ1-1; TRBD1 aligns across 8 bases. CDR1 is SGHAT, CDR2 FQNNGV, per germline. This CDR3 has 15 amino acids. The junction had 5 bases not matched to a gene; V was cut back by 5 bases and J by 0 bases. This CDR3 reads CASSPGQGLNTEAFF. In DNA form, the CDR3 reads TGTGCCAGCAGCCCTGGACAGGGTTTGAACACTGAAGCTTTCTTT.

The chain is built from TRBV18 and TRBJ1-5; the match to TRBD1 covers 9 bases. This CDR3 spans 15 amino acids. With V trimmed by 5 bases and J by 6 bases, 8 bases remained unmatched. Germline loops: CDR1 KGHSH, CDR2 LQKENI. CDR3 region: CASSVDRGYGQPQHF. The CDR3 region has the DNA TGTGCCAGCTCAGTTGACAGGGGGTACGGTCAGCCCCAGCATTTT.